This T cell receptor (beta chain) comes out of a study of T cell responses to AZD1222 COVID-19 vaccine listed by TCRdb under 2021. Study-level background: AZD1222 recipients with second doses at about 4 weeks or about 12 weeks were pooled, because spike-specific TCR depth and breadth did not differ between schedules. TCR sequencing was performed for fewer than 250 trial participants, of whom about 200 were given two doses of AZD1222 and some 25 were given two doses of MenACWY control vaccine. Trial participants were enrolled by age into subgroups of 18-55, 56-69 and 70-plus years, and around 150, 28 and 57 TCR-sequenced participants, respectively, were included in these subgroups.

Sample time point, as interpreted from the label and publication: baseline before first vaccination. Vaccinee samples were obtained from the UK trials COV001 and COV002, which included a single-blind randomized controlled phase 2/3 trial of AZD1222 (ChAdOx1 nCoV-19) in healthy adults. Trial participant PBMC samples were collected at day 0 and day 28 after the second dose for TCRbeta chain sequencing. Including the terminal cysteine and phenylalanine, the CDR3 comprises 14 residues. Only the CDR3 region is kept as DNA, spanning 42 bases read in frame from base 1. CDR1 LNHDA and CDR2 SQIVND are derived from the germline V gene (reference sequence). Trimming at the junction amounts to 3 bases on V and 1 base on J, and the germline ends lie 9 bases apart. The CDR3 regions of human TCRbeta chains were subjected to immunosequencing. From the authors' description of their analysis: Repertoire TCRs were checked for matches against a reference library of SARS-CoV-2-specific TCRs that had been generated using the MIRA antigen-specificity platform. Breadth meant the fraction of unique TCRs that were SARS-CoV-2-associated, whereas depth meant the fraction of total T cells that were SARS-CoV-2-associated. Each spike-specific TCR was assigned to its reactive spike region and to a CD4 or CD8 class using the MIRA data. Log10-transformed breadth and depth values were compared by one-way ANOVA with Sidak's multiple comparisons tests. TCRdb carries this immuneACCESS record with in-frame sequences only. Its versions omit some clonotypes, under half of them owing to an unresolved V gene in the studies checked, with the rest unexplained. V, J and clone size reflect that table, while D and trimming were determined from the DNA. A total of about 100,000 clones appear in this sample, around 91% of them only once. Approximately 22% of the sample comes from the top ten.

The table lists this clone with a count of one. It lacks a known antigen. No base-level quality is on record; no much larger clone is a single base apart. Study-wide conclusions, independent of this receptor: In the small 56-69-year group, the increase in depth fell short of significance, most likely because of low power. The whole spike protein was spanned by vaccine-associated CD4 TCRs, and dominant responses were seen in regions 160-218 and 743-854. Most participants were white British and females outnumbered males, and the authors suggested that clonal diversity may have been underestimated. Because no day 14 peak-response samples were available, repertoires were characterized only after the peak T cell response. After two AZD1222 doses, spike-specific TCR breadth and depth were significantly higher than at day 0 and than in MenACWY recipients. Conclusions about previously exposed vaccinees were limited because only a handful of AZD1222 recipients were SARS-CoV-2 seropositive at baseline. Epitopes outside the regions mutated in the B.1.351 and B.1.1.7 variants were reportedly recognized by nearly half of the unique spike-specific TCRs.

The source was peripheral blood, collected on day 0 of AZD1222 vaccination. This sequence originates from an adult in good health. The chain links TRBV19 with TRBJ1-1; the D segment cannot be called with confidence. The nucleotide sequence is TGTGCCAGTAGTATTCAGGTAGCGAACACTGAAGCTTTCTTT. This codes for CASSIQVANTEAFF.